The 18 T cell receptor beta chains listed next were all sequenced from one sample in a study of cytomegalovirus exposure and HLA in healthy donors. The PCR had 60 Vbeta and 13 Jbeta primers. Profiling relied on immunoSEQ multiplex PCR, and the TCRdb table lists in-frame clones only, not all of them. The sample contains approximately 120,000 clones, about 80% of which appear only once. Sequencing was carried out using PBMCs. Every receptor here comes from a woman aged 45-65 years in good health and CMV-seropositive.

V usage is TRBV7-9 and J usage is TRBJ2-7; 7 bases map to TRBD2. Germline V lookup: CDR1 SEHNR, CDR2 FQNEAQ (reference sequence). The CDR3 extends over 15 amino acids. V dropped 0 bases and J dropped 1; count of bases not matched to a gene: 3. Here the CDR3 DNA reads TGTGCCAGCAGCTTAGCCAGCGGGGTATCCTACGAGCAGTACTTC. This sequence encodes CASSLASGVSYEQYF.

The J gene is TRBJ1-3, the V gene TRBV6-1; 7 positions agree with TRBD1. V lost 8 bases and J lost 3; bases outside the gene matches: 7. Per the germline V gene, CDR1 is MNHNS and CDR2 is SASEGT. CDR3 length: 14 residues. The CDR3 loop reads CASGQGVFGNTIYF. The CDR3 nucleotides are TGTGCCAGCGGTCAGGGGGTCTTTGGAAACACCATATATTTT.

This clone showed up just once. The chain joins TRBV7-2 to TRBJ2-3; tentative D call: TRBD2 (7 bases). V gave up 5 bases and J gave up 3 bases, with 15 bases separating them. The CDR3 is 15 amino acids. The germline gives CDR1 SGHTA, CDR2 FQGNSA. This CDR3 reads CASSRRTRGTDTQYF. Written as DNA, the CDR3 is TGTGCCAGCAGCCGACGGACTAGGGGGACAGATACGCAGTATTTT.

This chain uses TRBV7-2 with TRBJ2-1, with 8 bases that match TRBD2. CDR1 and CDR2 (germline): SGHTA, FQGNSA. The J segment lost 1 base and the V segment lost 0 bases, leaving 14 bases of the junction unmatched. The CDR3 runs 20 residues. The CDR3 sequence is CASSLAWLPAREESYNEQFF. In DNA form, the CDR3 reads TGTGCCAGCAGCTTAGCTTGGCTACCGGCGCGGGAGGAATCCTACAATGAGCAGTTCTTC.

CDR3 sequence: CASSRRQGNYGYTF. The CDR3 DNA is TGTGCCAGCTCCCGGAGGCAGGGGAACTATGGCTACACCTTC. The chain combines TRBV6-5 with TRBJ1-2; D might be TRBD1 (6 bases). The CDR3 runs 14 residues. The germline gives CDR1 MNHEY, CDR2 SVGAGI. Deletions cut 8 bases from V and 2 bases from J, with 15 bases between.

V gene TRBV9 combines with J gene TRBJ1-6; a possible D gene is TRBD1 (6 bases). This CDR3 is 14 amino acids long. Germline V gene sequence: CDR1 SGDLS, CDR2 YYNGEE. Deletions cut 7 bases from V and 9 bases from J, with 17 bases between. The CDR3 here is CASGGEGVGSPLHF. CDR3 DNA sequence: TGTGCCAGCGGGGGGGAGGGGGTGGGTTCACCCCTCCACTTT. The full variable domain, rest sourced from reference TRBV9 and TRBJ1-6, is DSGVTQTPKHLITATGQRVTLRCSPRSGDLSVYWYQQSLDQGLQFLIQYYNGEERAKGNILERFSAQQFPDLHSELNLSSLELGDSALYFCASGGEGVGSPLHFGNGTRLTVT.

As concerns this clone: The sample holds other DNA sequences that translate to the same CDR3. The rearrangement uses TRBV9 and TRBJ2-7, with 13 bases lining up with TRBD2. The CDR3 contains 15 residues. Trimming at V came to 0 bases and at J to 3 bases, leaving 0 bases not matched to a gene. Per germline, CDR1 SGDLS and CDR2 YYNGEE. The CDR3 sequence: CASSVGTSGGYEQYF. As DNA, the CDR3 is TGTGCCAGCAGCGTAGGGACTAGCGGGGGCTACGAGCAGTACTTC.

The V gene is TRBV7-2, the J gene TRBJ2-1; 12 bases are a match to TRBD2. The junction had 16 bases not matched to a gene; V was cut back by 5 bases and J by 8 bases. This CDR3 has 18 residues. The germline V gene encodes CDR1 SGHTA and CDR2 FQGNSA. The CDR3 nucleotides read TGTGCCAGCAGCCCTTTCCCCACTAGCGGGGGGCGCCGGCATGAGCAGTTCTTC. It specifies CASSPFPTSGGRRHEQFF. The full variable domain, with the rest looked up from reference TRBV7-2 and TRBJ2-1, is GAGVSQSPSNKVTEKGKDVELRCDPISGHTALYWYRQSLGQGLEFLIYFQGNSAPDKSGLPSDRFSAERTGGSVSTLTIQRTQQEDSAVYLCASSPFPTSGGRRHEQFFGPGTRLTVL.

The chain joins TRBV19 to TRBJ1-1; no clear D gene. Trimming cost V 5 bases and J 4 bases, with 11 bases left between them. The CDR3 consists of 13 residues. Germline V lookup: CDR1 LNHDA, CDR2 SQIVND (reference sequence). CDR3 sequence (DNA): TGTGCCAGTAGTTCTACGCGGAGCACTGAAGCTTTCTTT. This codes for CASSSTRSTEAFF.

The chain joins TRBV4-2 to TRBJ1-1, with 10 positions matching TRBD1. Germline V gives CDR1 LGHNA, CDR2 YNFKEQ. CDR3 length equals 15 residues. Trimming took 4 bases from V and 3 from J; bases not matched to a gene: 5. The CDR3 region is CASSPTTGGDTEAFF. CDR3 DNA sequence: TGTGCCAGCAGCCCGACGACAGGGGGCGACACTGAAGCTTTCTTT.

The chain couples TRBV10-3 to TRBJ1-5; D is possibly TRBD1 (5 bases). V gave up 4 bases and J gave up 0 bases, with 10 bases separating them. From germline, CDR1 is ENHRY and CDR2 SYGVKD. This CDR3 has 15 amino acids. CDR3 loop: CAISATTDSNQPQHF. The DNA of the CDR3 is TGTGCCATCAGTGCGACGACAGATAGCAATCAGCCCCAGCATTTT.

This sequence joins TRBV5-4 and TRBJ2-3; 11 bases fit TRBD2. Germline assignment: CDR1 SGHNT and CDR2 YYREEE (reference sequence). The CDR3 is 14 amino acids. The ends lost 10 bases at V and 4 bases at J; junction bases unmatched: 8. CDR3 coding DNA: TGTGCCTCCACTAGCGGGGGCGGGGCAGATACGCAGTATTTT. The encoded protein is CASTSGGGADTQYF.

The V and J genes are TRBV5-1 and TRBJ2-1; 7 nucleotides agree with TRBD2. The CDR3 runs 17 residues. CDR1 is SGHRS and CDR2 is YFSETQ in the germline V gene. V was clipped by 0 bases and J by 9 bases; unmatched bases: 15. In DNA form, the CDR3 reads TGCGCCAGCAGCTTGGAAAGGGGAGGGCGGGACGTTAGTGAGCAGTTCTTC. Amino acids: CASSLERGGRDVSEQFF.

This clone has a handful of counts. V is TRBV5-5 and J is TRBJ2-3; a possible D gene is TRBD1 (5 bases). The CDR3 spans 16 residues. V lost 3 bases and J 4 bases, leaving 18 bases between the germline ends. Germline loops: CDR1 SGHKS, CDR2 YYEKEE (reference sequence). The CDR3 loop is CASSSVLQGLADTQYF. In nucleotides, the CDR3 is TGTGCCAGCAGCTCGGTCCTCCAGGGCCTGGCAGATACGCAGTATTTT.

The V gene is TRBV5-4, the J gene TRBJ2-1; D is unclear. V was shortened by 0 bases and J by 8 bases, with 12 bases between the two germline ends. The CDR3 spans 14 residues. The V gene's germline CDR1 is SGHNT and CDR2 YYREEE (reference sequence). The CDR3 sequence: CASSLDLMRDEQFF. The CDR3, as DNA: TGTGCCAGCAGCTTGGACCTCATGCGAGATGAGCAGTTCTTC.

The V and J genes are TRBV7-9 and TRBJ1-1; D perhaps matches TRBD1 (6 bases). The CDR3 is 14 residues long. The germline V gene encodes CDR1 SEHNR and CDR2 FQNEAQ (reference sequence). The V end lost 3 bases, the J end lost 8 bases, and 16 bases lay between the germline ends. Here the CDR3 reads CASSLRGHPPEAFF. The DNA for the CDR3 is TGTGCCAGCAGCTTGAGGGGACATCCCCCCGAAGCTTTCTTT.

This chain connects TRBV2 to TRBJ2-1; 7 bases agree with TRBD2. The germline V gene encodes CDR1 SNHLY and CDR2 FYNNEI. V lost 10 bases to trimming and J lost 9 bases; unmatched junction nucleotides: 12. CDR3 size: 13 residues. CDR3 DNA: TGTGCCACCCTACTGGGGGGGAGTGGTGAGCAGTTCTTC. Its protein is CATLLGGSGEQFF. The full variable domain, with the rest looked up from reference TRBV2 and TRBJ2-1, is EPEVTQTPSHQVTQMGQEVILRCVPISNHLYFYWYRQILGQKVEFLVSFYNNEISEKSEIFDDQFSVERPDGSNFTLKIRSTKLEDSAMYFCATLLGGSGEQFFGPGTRLTVL.

The rearrangement joins TRBV19 to TRBJ1-5, with D possibly TRBD1 on 5 matching bases. V gave up 8 bases and J gave up 2 bases, with 13 bases separating them. There are 14 residues in the CDR3. In germline, CDR1 is LNHDA, CDR2 SQIVND (reference sequence). CDR3 nucleotide sequence: TGTGCCAGTTCTGGGGGGGGTGGCAATCAGCCCCAGCATTTT. Translating it yields CASSGGGGNQPQHF. Full variable domain (rest looked up from reference TRBV19 and TRBJ1-5): DGGITQSPKYLFRKEGQNVTLSCEQNLNHDAMYWYRQDPGQGLRLIYYSQIVNDFQKGDIAEGYSVSREKKESFPLTVTSAQKNPTAFYLCASSGGGGNQPQHFGDGTRLSIL.